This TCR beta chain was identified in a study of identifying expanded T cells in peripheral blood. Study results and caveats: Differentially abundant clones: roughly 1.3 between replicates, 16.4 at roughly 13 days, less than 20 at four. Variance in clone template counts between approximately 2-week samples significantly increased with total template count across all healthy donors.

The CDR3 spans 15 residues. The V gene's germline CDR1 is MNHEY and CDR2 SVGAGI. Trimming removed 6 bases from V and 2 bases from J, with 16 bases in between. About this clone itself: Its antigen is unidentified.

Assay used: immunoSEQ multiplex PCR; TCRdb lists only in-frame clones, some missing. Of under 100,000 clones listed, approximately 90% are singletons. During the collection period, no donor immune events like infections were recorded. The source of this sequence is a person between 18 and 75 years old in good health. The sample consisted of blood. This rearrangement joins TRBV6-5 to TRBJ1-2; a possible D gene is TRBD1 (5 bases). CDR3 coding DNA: TGTGCCAGCAGGTCGGGAGGGACGGGGAACTATGGCTACACCTTC. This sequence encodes CASRSGGTGNYGYTF.